A selection of T cell receptor beta chains follows, all from one sample in a study of blood T cell repertoires in COVID-19. Method: immunoSEQ multiplex PCR; TCRdb's copy keeps in-frame clones and lacks some. In the table there are around 320,000 clones, almost 90% of which are singletons. The specimen sequenced was PBMCs or T cells enriched from blood (not recorded which). The receptors stem from a woman aged 18-29 years with acute COVID-19. Both conserved end residues are part of each CDR3. The D gene is left open where the match is weak. Size is omitted from some rows. Given values are once, few, many or a class for expanded clones.

j_gene: TRBJ2-5; v_gene: TRBV7-3; len: 13; d_gene: .; abundance: .; CDR3nt: TGTGCCAGCAGCCTTGAGTACCAAGAGACCCAGTACTTC; CDR3aa: CASSLEYQETQYF
j_gene: TRBJ2-2; v_gene: TRBV27; len: 14; d_gene: .; abundance: .; CDR3nt: TGTGCCAGCAGTTTTGGGGCCCTGACCGGGGAGCTGTTTTTT; CDR3aa: CASSFGALTGELFF
j_gene: TRBJ1-2; v_gene: TRBV11-2; len: 13; d_gene: .; abundance: .; CDR3nt: TGTGCCAGCAGCTTAGGGACAGAAATTGGCTACACCTTC; CDR3aa: CASSLGTEIGYTF
j_gene: TRBJ1-2; v_gene: TRBV7-9; len: 16; d_gene: .; abundance: many; CDR3nt: TGTGCCAGCAGCTTAGCGCTAGGTCAGGGCGGCTATGGCTACACCTTC; CDR3aa: CASSLALGQGGYGYTF
j_gene: TRBJ1-1; v_gene: TRBV28; len: 12; d_gene: TRBD1; abundance: .; CDR3nt: TGTGCCAGCAGTCTCCGGGACAGAGAAGCTTTCTTT; CDR3aa: CASSLRDREAFF
j_gene: TRBJ2-3; v_gene: TRBV19; len: 20; d_gene: .; abundance: once; CDR3nt: TGTGCCAGTAGTATACCCCAACCGGGTCCTCGCGGAGTAAGTCCAGATACGCAGTATTTT; CDR3aa: CASSIPQPGPRGVSPDTQYF
j_gene: TRBJ1-4; v_gene: TRBV29-1; len: 14; d_gene: TRBD1; abundance: .; CDR3nt: TGCAGCGTTGCGGGGACAGCTTATAATGAAAAACTGTTTTTT; CDR3aa: CSVAGTAYNEKLFF
j_gene: TRBJ2-3; v_gene: TRBV29-1; len: 14; d_gene: .; abundance: .; CDR3nt: TGCAGCGTGGCGTACGGGGGAGTCACAGATACGCAGTATTTT; CDR3aa: CSVAYGGVTDTQYF
j_gene: TRBJ1-2; v_gene: TRBV5-1; len: 15; d_gene: TRBD1; abundance: .; CDR3nt: TGCGCCAGCAGCTCTTCTACAGGGGGCGCTTATGGCTACACCTTC; CDR3aa: CASSSSTGGAYGYTF
j_gene: TRBJ1-2; v_gene: TRBV19; len: 18; d_gene: .; abundance: .; CDR3nt: TGTGCCAGTAGTATCCCTGGCGGGGCAAGAAGTGTAGTCGGTGGCTACACCTTC; CDR3aa: CASSIPGGARSVVGGYTF
j_gene: TRBJ2-3; v_gene: TRBV14; len: 17; d_gene: TRBD1; abundance: .; CDR3nt: TGTGCCAGCAGCCTCTGGACAGGAGGTGGTATCCGAGATACGCAGTATTTT; CDR3aa: CASSLWTGGGIRDTQYF
j_gene: TRBJ1-2; v_gene: TRBV24-1; len: 13; d_gene: .; abundance: .; CDR3nt: TGTGCCACCAGTGTAAACGGGGACTATGGCTACACCTTC; CDR3aa: CATSVNGDYGYTF
j_gene: TRBJ2-1; v_gene: TRBV19; len: 14; d_gene: TRBD2; abundance: .; CDR3nt: TGTGCCAGTGGAACTAGCGGGAGGGCCAATGAGCAGTTCTTC; CDR3aa: CASGTSGRANEQFF
j_gene: TRBJ2-1; v_gene: TRBV19; len: 15; d_gene: .; abundance: .; CDR3nt: TGTGCCAGTAGTCCATCTAGAGGGGGCTACAATGAGCAGTTCTTC; CDR3aa: CASSPSRGGYNEQFF
j_gene: TRBJ1-3; v_gene: TRBV18; len: 16; d_gene: .; abundance: .; CDR3nt: TGTGCCAGCTCACCCCAAAACGTCGGCTCTGGAAACACCATATATTTT; CDR3aa: CASSPQNVGSGNTIYF
j_gene: TRBJ2-1; v_gene: TRBV19; len: 16; d_gene: .; abundance: .; CDR3nt: TGTGCCAGTACATCGTGGGGCCCACAAACACGGAATGAGCAGTTCTTC; CDR3aa: CASTSWGPQTRNEQFF
j_gene: TRBJ1-2; v_gene: TRBV28; len: 12; d_gene: .; abundance: once; CDR3nt: TGTGCCAGCAGTTTGGGGGGGCGAGGCTACACCTTC; CDR3aa: CASSLGGRGYTF
j_gene: TRBJ1-2; v_gene: TRBV25-1; len: 13; d_gene: .; abundance: .; CDR3nt: TGTGCCAGCAGCCAGGACAGTCGCTATGGCTACACCTTC; CDR3aa: CASSQDSRYGYTF
j_gene: TRBJ2-3; v_gene: TRBV5-8; len: 16; d_gene: TRBD1; abundance: .; CDR3nt: TGTGCCAGCAGCCCAGGACAGGGTCCGAACACAGATACGCAGTATTTT; CDR3aa: CASSPGQGPNTDTQYF
j_gene: TRBJ1-3; v_gene: TRBV4-1; len: 15; d_gene: .; abundance: .; CDR3nt: TGCGCCAGCAGCCAAGAGACTTATGGGGGAAACACCATATATTTT; CDR3aa: CASSQETYGGNTIYF
j_gene: TRBJ2-2; v_gene: TRBV28; len: 12; d_gene: .; abundance: .; CDR3nt: TGTGCCAGCACGTATATCACCGGGGAGCTGTTTTTT; CDR3aa: CASTYITGELFF
j_gene: TRBJ1-2; v_gene: TRBV28; len: 15; d_gene: .; abundance: .; CDR3nt: TGTGCCAGCAGTCTATCCCGGGGGGCTTTAGTTGGCTACACCTTC; CDR3aa: CASSLSRGALVGYTF
j_gene: TRBJ1-2; v_gene: TRBV2; len: 10; d_gene: .; abundance: .; CDR3nt: TGTGCCAGCAGCGACTATGGCTACACCTTC; CDR3aa: CASSDYGYTF
j_gene: TRBJ1-6; v_gene: TRBV5-8; len: 18; d_gene: .; abundance: .; CDR3nt: TGTGCCAGCAGCTTGGAAATATTTACGGGGGACGGGAATTCACCCCTCCACTTT; CDR3aa: CASSLEIFTGDGNSPLHF
j_gene: TRBJ2-7; v_gene: TRBV30; len: 11; d_gene: .; abundance: .; CDR3nt: TGTGCCTGGACAGGGCGCGACGAGCAGTACTTC; CDR3aa: CAWTGRDEQYF
j_gene: TRBJ1-4; v_gene: TRBV28; len: 14; d_gene: TRBD1; abundance: few; CDR3nt: TGTGCCAGCAGTTCGACAGGGTTGAATGAAAAACTGTTTTTT; CDR3aa: CASSSTGLNEKLFF
j_gene: TRBJ2-3; v_gene: TRBV7-3; len: 16; d_gene: TRBD2; abundance: once; CDR3nt: TGTGCCAGCAGCCCTCTAGCGGGATCACACACAGATACGCAGTATTTT; CDR3aa: CASSPLAGSHTDTQYF
j_gene: TRBJ2-1; v_gene: TRBV7-9; len: 18; d_gene: TRBD2; abundance: .; CDR3nt: TGTGCCAGCAGCTTCAGCGCCTTGGGACTAGCGGGACTGAATGAGCAGTTCTTC; CDR3aa: CASSFSALGLAGLNEQFF
j_gene: TRBJ1-2; v_gene: TRBV27; len: 14; d_gene: .; abundance: .; CDR3nt: TGTGCCAGCAGCGATGTCTCAGGGATCTATGGCTACACCTTC; CDR3aa: CASSDVSGIYGYTF
j_gene: TRBJ1-6; v_gene: TRBV6-5; len: 16; d_gene: TRBD1; abundance: .; CDR3nt: TGTGCCAGCAGTTACTCGTGGGACAGGGTGACTTCACCCCTCCACTTT; CDR3aa: CASSYSWDRVTSPLHF
j_gene: TRBJ2-7; v_gene: TRBV5-6; len: 12; d_gene: .; abundance: .; CDR3nt: TGTGCCAGCAGCTTCCGGGGATACGAGCAGTACTTC; CDR3aa: CASSFRGYEQYF
j_gene: TRBJ2-2; v_gene: TRBV19; len: 16; d_gene: TRBD1; abundance: .; CDR3nt: TGTGCCAGTAGTATCCTGAACAGGGGCAACACCGGGGAGCTGTTTTTT; CDR3aa: CASSILNRGNTGELFF
j_gene: TRBJ1-2; v_gene: TRBV6-5; len: 11; d_gene: .; abundance: once; CDR3nt: TGTGCCAGCTCTCCCAACTATGGCTACACCTTC; CDR3aa: CASSPNYGYTF
j_gene: TRBJ1-2; v_gene: TRBV10-1; len: 13; d_gene: .; abundance: .; CDR3nt: TGCGCCAGCAGTGAGTCGTCGGGGGACGGCTACACCTTC; CDR3aa: CASSESSGDGYTF
j_gene: TRBJ1-5; v_gene: TRBV29-1; len: 13; d_gene: .; abundance: .; CDR3nt: TGCAGCGTTAGTCAGGCTAGCAATCAGCCCCAGCATTTT; CDR3aa: CSVSQASNQPQHF
j_gene: TRBJ2-7; v_gene: TRBV18; len: 14; d_gene: .; abundance: .; CDR3nt: TGTGCCAGCTCCCGCCCCAACCCCCAGTACGAGCAGTACTTC; CDR3aa: CASSRPNPQYEQYF
j_gene: TRBJ2-2; v_gene: TRBV27; len: 16; d_gene: TRBD1; abundance: .; CDR3nt: TGTGCCAGCAGCCTACGAGGGGGCTGGAACACCGGGGAGCTGTTTTTT; CDR3aa: CASSLRGGWNTGELFF
j_gene: TRBJ1-5; v_gene: TRBV5-8; len: 16; d_gene: TRBD1; abundance: .; CDR3nt: TGTGCCAGCAGCTCGGGAGGGGGCTTTAGCAATCAGCCCCAGCATTTT; CDR3aa: CASSSGGGFSNQPQHF
j_gene: TRBJ2-7; v_gene: TRBV7-2; len: 13; d_gene: .; abundance: .; CDR3nt: TGTGCCAGCAGCTTAGGGGCACCCTACGAGCAGTACTTC; CDR3aa: CASSLGAPYEQYF
j_gene: TRBJ2-4; v_gene: TRBV2; len: 15; d_gene: TRBD2; abundance: .; CDR3nt: TGTGCCAGCAGGGCTGGGGGGGGACTTAAAAACATTCAGTACTTC; CDR3aa: CASRAGGGLKNIQYF
j_gene: TRBJ1-4; v_gene: TRBV25-1; len: 15; d_gene: .; abundance: .; CDR3nt: TGTGCCAGCAGTGAATTGGGAGCCGGGGGTGAAAAACTGTTTTTT; CDR3aa: CASSELGAGGEKLFF
j_gene: TRBJ2-6; v_gene: TRBV5-1; len: 15; d_gene: TRBD1; abundance: .; CDR3nt: TGCGCCAGCAGCCAGACAGGGCCCGGGGCCAACGTCCTGACTTTC; CDR3aa: CASSQTGPGANVLTF
j_gene: TRBJ2-7; v_gene: TRBV27; len: 18; d_gene: TRBD1; abundance: once; CDR3nt: TGTGCCAGCAGTTTTGACAGGGCTGAAGTGGGTAGCCTCTACGAGCAGTACTTC; CDR3aa: CASSFDRAEVGSLYEQYF
j_gene: TRBJ2-7; v_gene: TRBV19; len: 14; d_gene: TRBD2; abundance: .; CDR3nt: TGTGCCAGTACCCCGGGACTAGGGACCTACGAGCAGTACTTC; CDR3aa: CASTPGLGTYEQYF
j_gene: TRBJ2-2; v_gene: TRBV9; len: 15; d_gene: .; abundance: .; CDR3nt: TGTGCCAGCAGCGTAGTAGGACAGTTTCCCGGGGAGCTGTTTTTT; CDR3aa: CASSVVGQFPGELFF
j_gene: TRBJ1-3; v_gene: TRBV10-3; len: 18; d_gene: .; abundance: once; CDR3nt: TGTGCCATCAGAGACGGATCTCCGGGGGGGGCCTCTGGAAACACCATATATTTT; CDR3aa: CAIRDGSPGGASGNTIYF
j_gene: TRBJ2-7; v_gene: TRBV18; len: 17; d_gene: .; abundance: once; CDR3nt: TGTGCCAGCTCACCACCGCTCGGAGCGGCTAGCTCCTACGAGCAGTACTTC; CDR3aa: CASSPPLGAASSYEQYF
j_gene: TRBJ2-3; v_gene: TRBV6-5; len: 14; d_gene: TRBD2; abundance: .; CDR3nt: TGTGCCAGCAGTACCGCTAGCGGGGGGTATATGCAGTATTTT; CDR3aa: CASSTASGGYMQYF
j_gene: TRBJ1-2; v_gene: TRBV28; len: 15; d_gene: TRBD1; abundance: .; CDR3nt: TGTGCCAGCAGAGCGGCCGGGACAGACGTCTATGGCTACACCTTC; CDR3aa: CASRAAGTDVYGYTF
j_gene: TRBJ1-2; v_gene: TRBV12-3/TRBV12-4; len: 13; d_gene: TRBD1; abundance: .; CDR3nt: TGTGCCAGCAGTGACAGGGTGAACTATGGCTACACCTTC; CDR3aa: CASSDRVNYGYTF